This T cell receptor beta chain was sequenced during a study of CD8+ T cells in alopecia areata. Study-level results: Scalp samples also yield sequences from resident alphabeta T cells of normal skin.

Concerning this clone: Antigen specificity is unknown.

Reverse transcribed after extraction, RNA yielded cDNA as the sequencing template. The table came from immunoSEQ multiplex PCR; TCRdb's copy has only in-frame clones and leaves some out. The sample shows more than 95,000 clones, roughly 58% of them seen only once. Treatment here: oral pan-JAK inhibitor, 5-10 mg twice daily. Researchers took lesional scalp punch biopsies and peripheral blood from people who were alopecia areata patients. This CDR3 is 13 amino acids long. The trim removed 3 bases at V and 6 bases at J, leaving 2 bases unmatched. Germline V gene sequence: CDR1 SGHDT, CDR2 YYEEEE. The TCR sequence derives from a human donor with alopecia areata. The material sequenced was CD8+ T cells sorted from blood, taken at week 4, from a patient treated with tofacitinib. The J gene is TRBJ2-2, the V gene TRBV5-6; 7 bases agree with TRBD1. The CDR3 sequence is CASSYQGAGELFF. The CDR3 DNA follows: TGTGCCAGCAGCTATCAGGGGGCCGGGGAGCTGTTTTTT. The entire variable domain, with the rest obtained from reference TRBV5-6 and TRBJ2-2, is as follows: DAGVTQSPTHLIKTRGQQVTLRCSPKSGHDTVSWYQQALGQGPQFIFQYYEEEERQRGNFPDRFSGHQFPNYSSELNVNALLLGDSALYLCASSYQGAGELFFGEGSRLTVL.